Listed below are T cell receptor beta chains from one sample, sequenced in a study of PD-1 blockade in classical Hodgkin lymphoma. Profiling relied on immunoSEQ multiplex PCR, and the TCRdb table lists in-frame clones only, not all of them. The sample shows 35,000 to 45,000 clones, more than 75% of them seen only once. Sequenced here: peripheral blood mononuclear cells (PBMCs), sampled at baseline. Receptor source: a human donor with classical Hodgkin lymphoma. Both conserved end residues are part of each CDR3. The D gene is left open where the match is weak. Expanded clones get a size class; other rows say once, few or many, or leave the size out.

v_call: TRBV2; j_call: TRBJ2-7; clone_size: NA; d_call: NA; cdr3_aa: CARGDTSYEQYF; cdr3_nt: TGTGCCAGGGGAGACACGTCCTACGAGCAGTACTTC
v_call: TRBV6-1; j_call: TRBJ1-3; clone_size: NA; d_call: NA; cdr3_aa: CASSSGTYSGNTIYF; cdr3_nt: TGTGCCAGCAGTTCCGGGACTTACTCTGGAAACACCATATATTTT
v_call: TRBV5-3; j_call: TRBJ2-5; clone_size: NA; d_call: TRBD2; cdr3_aa: CARSSPGLAGGEETQYF; cdr3_nt: TGTGCCAGAAGCTCGCCGGGACTAGCGGGAGGTGAGGAGACCCAGTACTTC
v_call: TRBV19; j_call: TRBJ1-5; clone_size: once; d_call: TRBD1; cdr3_aa: CASSIAGQPNQPQHF; cdr3_nt: TGTGCCAGTAGTATAGCGGGACAGCCGAATCAGCCCCAGCATTTT
v_call: TRBV10-3; j_call: TRBJ2-7; clone_size: NA; d_call: TRBD1; cdr3_aa: CAISGDSYEQYF; cdr3_nt: TGTGCCATCAGTGGGGACAGTTACGAGCAGTACTTC
v_call: TRBV9; j_call: TRBJ2-3; clone_size: NA; d_call: NA; cdr3_aa: CASSVNLDSTDTQYF; cdr3_nt: TGTGCCAGCAGCGTAAATTTGGATAGCACAGATACGCAGTATTTT
v_call: TRBV11-2; j_call: TRBJ2-6; clone_size: NA; d_call: NA; cdr3_aa: CASSLTPGANVLTF; cdr3_nt: TGTGCCAGCAGCTTAACCCCTGGGGCCAACGTCCTGACTTTC
v_call: TRBV12-5; j_call: TRBJ2-1; clone_size: once; d_call: TRBD2; cdr3_aa: CASGSHLAGGSNEQFF; cdr3_nt: TGTGCTAGTGGTTCGCATCTAGCGGGAGGGAGCAATGAGCAGTTCTTC
v_call: TRBV27; j_call: TRBJ2-3; clone_size: once; d_call: NA; cdr3_aa: CASSSTASTDTQYF; cdr3_nt: TGTGCCAGCAGTTCGACAGCGAGCACAGATACGCAGTATTTT
v_call: TRBV7-3; j_call: TRBJ1-5; clone_size: NA; d_call: NA; cdr3_aa: CASGGSNQPQHF; cdr3_nt: TGTGCCAGCGGCGGCAGCAATCAGCCCCAGCATTTT
v_call: TRBV28; j_call: TRBJ2-2; clone_size: NA; d_call: NA; cdr3_aa: CASRAQVTGELFF; cdr3_nt: TGTGCCAGCAGGGCACAAGTCACCGGGGAGCTGTTTTTT
v_call: TRBV6-5; j_call: TRBJ2-5; clone_size: NA; d_call: TRBD1; cdr3_aa: CASSRGTGGLETQYF; cdr3_nt: TGTGCCAGCAGTAGGGGGACAGGGGGCTTGGAGACCCAGTACTTC
v_call: TRBV7-2; j_call: TRBJ2-7; clone_size: NA; d_call: TRBD2; cdr3_aa: CASSLALLAGGGEQYF; cdr3_nt: TGTGCCAGCAGCTTAGCGCTACTCGCGGGAGGGGGAGAGCAGTACTTC
v_call: TRBV30; j_call: TRBJ2-3; clone_size: NA; d_call: NA; cdr3_aa: CAWSVRASVRDTQYF; cdr3_nt: TGTGCCTGGAGTGTACGGGCTAGCGTCAGGGATACGCAGTATTTT
v_call: TRBV5-1; j_call: TRBJ2-2; clone_size: once; d_call: NA; cdr3_aa: CASSFRGAAGELFF; cdr3_nt: TGCGCCAGCAGCTTTAGGGGGGCTGCCGGGGAGCTGTTTTTT
v_call: TRBV9; j_call: TRBJ2-5; clone_size: NA; d_call: TRBD1; cdr3_aa: CASSASDRGSQETQYF; cdr3_nt: TGTGCCAGCAGCGCCTCTGACAGGGGATCCCAAGAGACCCAGTACTTC
v_call: TRBV9; j_call: TRBJ2-5; clone_size: NA; d_call: TRBD1; cdr3_aa: CASSKWDRRRETQYF; cdr3_nt: TGTGCCAGCTCAAAGTGGGACAGGCGACGAGAGACCCAGTACTTC
v_call: TRBV6-5; j_call: TRBJ2-7; clone_size: NA; d_call: TRBD1; cdr3_aa: CASSYQQGAYDEQYF; cdr3_nt: TGTGCCAGCAGTTACCAACAGGGGGCTTACGACGAGCAATACTTC
v_call: TRBV2; j_call: TRBJ1-2; clone_size: NA; d_call: TRBD1; cdr3_aa: CASRPVGTGEDYGYTF; cdr3_nt: TGTGCCAGCAGACCCGTGGGAACAGGGGAAGACTATGGCTACACCTTC
v_call: TRBV10-3; j_call: TRBJ1-5; clone_size: NA; d_call: NA; cdr3_aa: CAISDGGGYNQPQHF; cdr3_nt: TGTGCCATCAGTGATGGGGGCGGATACAATCAGCCCCAGCATTTT
v_call: TRBV9; j_call: TRBJ2-7; clone_size: NA; d_call: NA; cdr3_aa: CASTLGVGGYYEQYF; cdr3_nt: TGTGCCAGCACCCTTGGGGTAGGCGGGTACTACGAGCAGTACTTC
v_call: TRBV18; j_call: TRBJ2-5; clone_size: NA; d_call: TRBD1; cdr3_aa: CASAGQGDLETQYF; cdr3_nt: TGTGCCAGCGCAGGACAGGGGGATTTGGAGACCCAGTACTTC
v_call: TRBV2; j_call: TRBJ2-5; clone_size: NA; d_call: TRBD2; cdr3_aa: CASSPSGSWETQYF; cdr3_nt: TGTGCCAGCAGTCCAAGCGGGAGCTGGGAGACCCAGTACTTC
v_call: TRBV25-1; j_call: TRBJ2-2; clone_size: NA; d_call: NA; cdr3_aa: CASSPPRSTGELFF; cdr3_nt: TGTGCCAGCAGTCCGCCCCGGAGCACCGGGGAGCTGTTTTTT
v_call: TRBV15; j_call: TRBJ2-3; clone_size: NA; d_call: TRBD2; cdr3_aa: CATSSPSGGRTDTQYF; cdr3_nt: TGTGCCACCAGCAGTCCTAGCGGGGGCCGCACAGATACGCAGTATTTT
v_call: TRBV19; j_call: TRBJ1-1; clone_size: NA; d_call: NA; cdr3_aa: CASSYLGGYTEAFF; cdr3_nt: TGTGCCAGTAGCTACCTGGGGGGATACACTGAAGCTTTCTTT
v_call: TRBV28; j_call: TRBJ2-7; clone_size: NA; d_call: TRBD1; cdr3_aa: CASSSPGRGNSYEQYF; cdr3_nt: TGTGCCAGCAGCTCCCCGGGCAGGGGGAACTCCTACGAGCAGTACTTC
v_call: TRBV7-9; j_call: TRBJ1-2; clone_size: NA; d_call: NA; cdr3_aa: CASSLASANYGYTF; cdr3_nt: TGTGCCAGCAGCTTAGCGTCGGCTAACTATGGCTACACCTTC
v_call: TRBV2; j_call: TRBJ2-5; clone_size: few; d_call: NA; cdr3_aa: CASSRESGVTQYF; cdr3_nt: TGTGCCAGCAGCAGGGAAAGTGGAGTGACCCAGTACTTC
v_call: TRBV6-5; j_call: TRBJ1-5; clone_size: NA; d_call: TRBD1; cdr3_aa: CASTAGQGRQPQHF; cdr3_nt: TGTGCCAGCACCGCTGGACAGGGTCGGCAGCCCCAGCATTTT
v_call: TRBV21-1; j_call: TRBJ1-1; clone_size: NA; d_call: NA; cdr3_aa: CASSKHRSGAMNTEAFF; cdr3_nt: TGTGCCAGCAGCAAACACCGGTCGGGGGCCATGAACACTGAAGCTTTCTTT
v_call: TRBV4-3; j_call: TRBJ2-1; clone_size: NA; d_call: NA; cdr3_aa: CASSQAFRDPRWNEQFF; cdr3_nt: TGCGCCAGCAGCCAGGCCTTCCGGGACCCCAGATGGAATGAGCAGTTCTTC
v_call: TRBV19; j_call: TRBJ2-3; clone_size: NA; d_call: NA; cdr3_aa: CASRKNLGGTDTQYF; cdr3_nt: TGTGCCAGTCGAAAAAACCTCGGGGGCACAGATACGCAGTATTTT
v_call: TRBV5-6; j_call: TRBJ1-2; clone_size: once; d_call: NA; cdr3_aa: CASSLDRDYGYTF; cdr3_nt: TGTGCCAGCAGCTTGGACAGGGACTATGGCTACACCTTC
v_call: TRBV7-7; j_call: TRBJ1-1; clone_size: NA; d_call: NA; cdr3_aa: CASSLGTEAFF; cdr3_nt: TGTGCCAGCAGCCTAGGTACTGAAGCTTTCTTT
v_call: TRBV10-2; j_call: TRBJ2-5; clone_size: NA; d_call: NA; cdr3_aa: CASRTKTAQETQYF; cdr3_nt: TGCGCCAGCAGGACCAAAACCGCCCAAGAGACCCAGTACTTC
v_call: TRBV11-1; j_call: TRBJ2-3; clone_size: once; d_call: TRBD2; cdr3_aa: CASSFRAGGGTDTQYF; cdr3_nt: TGTGCCAGCAGCTTCCGAGCGGGGGGAGGGACAGATACGCAGTATTTT
v_call: TRBV29-1; j_call: TRBJ1-2; clone_size: NA; d_call: TRBD1; cdr3_aa: CSVEDGQGGGYTF; cdr3_nt: TGCAGCGTTGAAGACGGACAGGGGGGCGGCTACACCTTC
v_call: TRBV4-2; j_call: TRBJ1-5; clone_size: once; d_call: NA; cdr3_aa: CASSYSRVDSNQPQHF; cdr3_nt: TGTGCCAGCAGCTATTCGCGGGTAGATAGCAATCAGCCCCAGCATTTT
v_call: TRBV14; j_call: TRBJ2-1; clone_size: NA; d_call: NA; cdr3_aa: CASSQEVGGAGNEQFF; cdr3_nt: TGTGCCAGCAGCCAAGAAGTAGGGGGAGCAGGCAATGAGCAGTTCTTC
v_call: TRBV7-8; j_call: TRBJ2-7; clone_size: NA; d_call: NA; cdr3_aa: CASSLDRGAHEQYF; cdr3_nt: TGTGCCAGCAGCTTAGATCGGGGAGCCCACGAGCAGTACTTC
v_call: TRBV29-1; j_call: TRBJ1-2; clone_size: NA; d_call: TRBD1; cdr3_aa: CSVRTGGLDGYTF; cdr3_nt: TGCAGCGTTAGGACAGGGGGTCTTGACGGCTACACCTTC
v_call: TRBV27; j_call: TRBJ1-1; clone_size: medium-sized; d_call: NA; cdr3_aa: CASSLEGWSEAFF; cdr3_nt: TGTGCCAGCAGTTTAGAGGGCTGGTCTGAAGCTTTCTTT